These 25 T cell receptor beta chains came from one sample sequenced in a study of blood T cell repertoires in COVID-19. Repertoires were generated with immunoSEQ multiplex PCR, while TCRdb's copy carries only in-frame clones and drops some. The table lists 210,000 or so clones, roughly 90% of them singletons. The sample consisted of peripheral blood. These TCRs come from a man aged 40-55 years with acute or convalescent COVID-19.

The chain uses TRBV5-1 and TRBJ2-4; a weak D match, TRBD1 (6 bases). This CDR3 has 18 residues. V lost 3 bases, J lost 1 base, and 20 bases lay in between. Germline-derived CDR1 and CDR2 are SGHRS and YFSETQ. The chain's CDR3 is CASSSDPGELWAKNIQYF. The DNA for the CDR3 is TGCGCCAGCAGCTCGGACCCAGGGGAATTGTGGGCCAAAAACATTCAGTACTTC.

This rearrangement joins TRBV5-1 to TRBJ1-1, with 7 nucleotides matching TRBD1. V lost 3 bases to trimming and J lost 2 bases; unmatched junction nucleotides: 7. Per germline, CDR1 SGHRS and CDR2 YFSETQ. CDR3 size: 15 residues. In DNA form, the CDR3 reads TGCGCCAGCAGCTCTGGACAGGCCTTAAACACTGAAGCTTTCTTT. It is translated as CASSSGQALNTEAFF.

The J gene is TRBJ1-3, the V gene TRBV7-2; 7 bases match TRBD1. The CDR3 spans 14 residues. Trimming removed 10 bases from V and 3 bases from J; junction bases left unmatched: 9. Germline V gene sequence: CDR1 SGHTA, CDR2 FQGNSA. CDR3 nucleotide sequence: TGTGCCACCTCGGGGACAGCTGATGGAAACACCATATATTTT. Translated: CATSGTADGNTIYF.

This chain uses TRBV29-1 with TRBJ2-7, with D possibly TRBD1 on 6 matching bases. Between the trimmed V and J ends, which lost 6 bases and 0 bases, there was a span of 15 bases. The germline V gene has CDR1 SQVTM and CDR2 ANQGSEA. The CDR3 totals 14 residues. The DNA of the CDR3 is TGCAGCGTGGACACAGGGTTAAGCTCCTACGAGCAGTACTTC. Protein sequence: CSVDTGLSSYEQYF.

The V gene is TRBV6-5, the J gene TRBJ2-7, with 9 bases lining up with TRBD1. This CDR3 contains 14 residues. The ends lost 2 bases at V and 6 bases at J; junction bases unmatched: 5. CDR1 MNHEY and CDR2 SVGAGI come from the germline V gene. The CDR3 DNA follows: TGTGCCAGCAGTTACGCTCAACAGGGGGCCGAGCAGTACTTC. Translated, it gives CASSYAQQGAEQYF.

The chain combines TRBV28 with TRBJ2-7, with unresolved D. CDR1 and CDR2 (germline): MDHEN, SYDVKM. This CDR3 is 11 amino acids long. Deletions cut 6 bases from V and 0 bases from J, with 3 bases between. For the CDR3, the DNA is TGTGCCAGCAGGAGCTCCTACGAGCAGTACTTC. Residues: CASRSSYEQYF.

The rearrangement links TRBV4-2 to TRBJ1-2; no definite D call. This CDR3 has 14 amino acids. V was shortened by 0 bases and J by 5 bases, with 10 bases between the two germline ends. From germline, CDR1 is LGHNA and CDR2 YNFKEQ. CDR3 DNA sequence: TGTGCCAGCAGCCAAGAGTACCGAGAGTATGGCTACACCTTC. Its protein is CASSQEYREYGYTF.

This clone was recorded once. The chain combines TRBV5-3 with TRBJ1-3; D is unclear. TRBV5-3 is an open reading frame whose function is uncertain. V lost 4 bases, J lost 5 bases, and 19 bases lay in between. This CDR3 contains 16 residues. The CDR3 region has the DNA TGTGCCAGAAGCCCCGCGGAAAACCTCGCTAGAAACACCATATATTTT. This encodes CARSPAENLARNTIYF.

The chain links TRBV9 to TRBJ1-3; D perhaps matches TRBD1 (6 bases). The length of the CDR3 is 15 residues. Between the trimmed V and J ends, which lost 3 bases and 0 bases, there was a span of 10 bases. Germline assignment: CDR1 SGDLS and CDR2 YYNGEE. Written as DNA, the CDR3 is TGTGCCAGCAGCGATACAGGGAGCTCTGGAAACACCATATATTTT. Protein product: CASSDTGSSGNTIYF.

The CDR3 here is CASSLELDNTGELFF. DNA for the CDR3: TGTGCCAGCAGCTTGGAACTAGACAACACCGGGGAGCTGTTTTTT. The chain is built from TRBV5-4 and TRBJ2-2, with D perhaps matching TRBD2 (5 bases). Trimming pared 0 bases from V and 2 bases from J, leaving 8 bases between. This CDR3 has 15 amino acids. Germline loops: CDR1 SGHNT, CDR2 YYREEE (reference sequence).

The chain uses TRBV7-3 and TRBJ1-1, with D maybe TRBD1 (6 bases). Germline V CDR1 and CDR2: SGHTA, FQGTGA. Trimming cost V 1 base and J 3 bases, with 9 bases left between them. CDR3 length equals 14 residues. CDR3 nucleotides: TGTGCCAGCAGCTTAAAAGGGGGAGACACTGAAGCTTTCTTT. Its translation is CASSLKGGDTEAFF.

The chain carries TRBV12-3 or TRBV12-4 and TRBJ1-4; 8 bases are shared with TRBD1. The CDR3 is 13 amino acids. V was pared by 9 bases and J by 5 bases, with 5 bases of the junction left unmatched. Here the CDR3 reads CARKDRENEKLFF. The CDR3 DNA reads as TGTGCCAGGAAGGACAGGGAGAATGAAAAACTGTTTTTT.

V usage is TRBV28 and J usage is TRBJ1-1, with 7 bases matching TRBD1. Germline CDR1 reads MDHEN; CDR2 reads SYDVKM. There are 12 residues in the CDR3. The ends lost 8 bases at V and 3 bases at J; junction bases unmatched: 3. CDR3 loop: CASGTVYTEAFF. The CDR3 DNA follows: TGTGCCAGCGGGACAGTATACACTGAAGCTTTCTTT.

The chain employs TRBV5-4 and TRBJ1-1, with 9 bases that match TRBD1. The length of the CDR3 is 17 residues. Unmatched junction bases numbered 9, after V lost 3 bases and J lost 0 bases. The germline V gene has CDR1 SGHNT and CDR2 YYREEE (reference sequence). CDR3 nucleotides: TGTGCCAGCAGCTCCCGGACAGGGGTTTCGGTGAACACTGAAGCTTTCTTT. It translates to CASSSRTGVSVNTEAFF.

The chain carries TRBV11-2 and TRBJ1-6; 8 bases fit TRBD1. This CDR3 contains 13 residues. Trimming cost V 6 bases and J 7 bases; bases outside gene matches: 2. Per germline, CDR1 SGHAT and CDR2 FQNNGV. The CDR3 coding sequence is TGTGCCAGCAGGCGGACAGGGAATTCACCCCTCCACTTT. Protein: CASRRTGNSPLHF.

This rearrangement joins TRBV27 to TRBJ2-1; weak D call: TRBD1 (6 bases). This CDR3 spans 14 amino acids. CDR1 MNHEY and CDR2 SMNVEV come from the germline V gene (reference sequence). Trimming cost V 4 bases and J 6 bases, with 13 bases left between them. CDR3: CASSSARGINEQFF. DNA for the CDR3: TGTGCCAGCAGTTCCGCCAGGGGAATCAATGAGCAGTTCTTC.

Only one count was recorded for this clone. J is TRBJ1-2 and V is TRBV6-5; 9 bases are a match to TRBD1. The CDR3 extends over 13 amino acids. CDR1 MNHEY and CDR2 SVGAGI come from the germline V gene. V lost 5 bases to trimming and J lost 5 bases; unmatched junction nucleotides: 3. CDR3 sequence reads: CASSRTGVYGYTF. The CDR3 nucleotides are TGTGCCAGCAGTAGGACAGGGGTGTATGGCTACACCTTC.

Concerning this clone: Mismatch with germline at one junction end may stem from a read error. This chain joins TRBV7-7 and TRBJ2-2; no clear D. This CDR3 has 15 residues. Germline V gene lookup returns CDR1 SSHAT and CDR2 FNYEAQ (reference sequence). The CDR3 DNA is TGTGCTAGCACCCGGATGGAGAGAGGCACCGGGGAGCTGTTTTTT. Translated, it gives CASTRMERGTGELFF.

For this clone: The sample holds other DNA sequences that translate to the same CDR3. J is TRBJ2-7 and V is TRBV5-1; D call uncertain. The CDR3 spans 14 residues. V was shortened by 0 bases and J by 0 bases, with 7 bases between the two germline ends. CDR1 is SGHRS, CDR2 YFSETQ, per germline. In DNA, the CDR3 is TGCGCCAGCAGCTTGGCTTTGAGCTCCTACGAGCAGTACTTC. Its protein is CASSLALSSYEQYF.

The V and J genes are TRBV3-1 (or the pseudogene TRBV3-2) and TRBJ2-3, with unresolved D. CDR3 length: 13 residues. Trimming cost V 0 bases and J 7 bases, with 8 bases left between them. Looked up from germline, CDR1 is LGHDT and CDR2 is YNNKEL (reference sequence). CDR3 coding DNA: TGTGCCAGCAGCCAAGACACCTCTAATACGCAGTATTTT. Protein: CASSQDTSNTQYF.

This rearrangement joins TRBV30 to TRBJ1-4, with TRBD1 matching 9 bases. With 4 bases clipped from V and 7 bases from J, the junction kept 13 bases outside the gene matches. The CDR3 loop spans 16 amino acids. Germline CDR1 and CDR2: GTSNPN and SVGIG (reference sequence). The CDR3 reads CAWTTSAGTGFEKLFF. CDR3 bases: TGTGCCTGGACCACGAGCGCCGGGACAGGGTTTGAAAAACTGTTTTTT.

V and J are TRBV5-1 and TRBJ2-1; tentatively, D is TRBD2 (7 bases). This CDR3 contains 15 residues. Germline CDR1 SGHRS, CDR2 YFSETQ. V lost 6 bases and J lost 0, with 13 bases in between. CDR3 residues: CASTRGGGSYNEQFF. CDR3 DNA sequence: TGCGCCAGCACCCGAGGGGGGGGCTCCTACAATGAGCAGTTCTTC.

The chain couples TRBV30 to TRBJ1-1, with 9 positions matching TRBD1. This CDR3 comprises 13 residues. V lost 5 bases and J lost 1; bases outside the gene matches: 2. Germline V gives CDR1 GTSNPN, CDR2 SVGIG (reference sequence). The CDR3 DNA sequence: TGTGCCTGGGCGGACAGGGGGAACACTGAAGCTTTCTTT. The encoded protein is CAWADRGNTEAFF.

V gene TRBV4-2 combines with J gene TRBJ2-1, with 9 bases aligning to TRBD1. Germline V lookup: CDR1 LGHNA, CDR2 YNFKEQ. The CDR3 consists of 14 residues. V shed 1 base and J 12 bases; nucleotides not matched to a gene: 7. CDR3 loop: CASSQGDREGTQFF. CDR3 bases: TGTGCCAGCAGCCAAGGGGACAGGGAGGGTACGCAGTTCTTC.

This chain links TRBV28 with TRBJ1-1; TRBD1 matches 10 bases. From germline, CDR1 is MDHEN and CDR2 SYDVKM. The CDR3 runs 18 residues. V shed 5 bases, J shed 0 bases, and the junction held 12 bases outside the gene matches. The CDR3 DNA reads TGTGCCAGCAGTACTAGGACAGGGGGTGTACTAATGAACACTGAAGCTTTCTTT. Translated: CASSTRTGGVLMNTEAFF.